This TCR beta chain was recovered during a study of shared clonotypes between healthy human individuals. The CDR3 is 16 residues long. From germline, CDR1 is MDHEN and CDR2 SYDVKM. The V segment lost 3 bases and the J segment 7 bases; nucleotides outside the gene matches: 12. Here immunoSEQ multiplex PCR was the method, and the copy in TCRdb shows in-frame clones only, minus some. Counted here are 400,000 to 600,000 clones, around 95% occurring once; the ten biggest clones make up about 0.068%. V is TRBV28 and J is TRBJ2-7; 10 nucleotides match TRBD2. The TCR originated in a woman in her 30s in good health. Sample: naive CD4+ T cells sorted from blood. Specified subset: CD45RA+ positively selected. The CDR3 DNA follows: TGTGCCAGCAGTTTCTCCCAGCGGGAGGGCCCGGGGGAGCAGTACTTC. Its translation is CASSFSQREGPGEQYF.